This T cell receptor (beta chain) was sequenced for a study of blood T cell repertoires in COVID-19. Study as a whole: PBMCs, B-cell-depleted T cells, or T cells provided the cDNA or gDNA that made up the material.

Original methodology: Reference gene primer amplification in the assay estimated nucleated cell counts. Using immunoSEQ multiplex PCR, the repertoire was profiled, and TCRdb retains in-frame clones only, with some absent. V and J calls and clone size come straight from that table; D and trimming were deduced from the DNA. Among about 240,000 clones listed, approximately 83% were seen once. The CDR3 sequence is 13 residues long. CDR1 is PRHDT, CDR2 FYEKMQ, per germline (reference sequence). Points on this clone: The junction departs from the called germline gene at one end, perhaps through a read error.

The sequence came from a man aged 25 to 45 who had recovered from COVID-19. Sequencing input: peripheral blood. The chain has TRBV13 and TRBJ1-1; a weak D match, TRBD1 (6 bases). The CDR3 spells CASKGGVNTEAFF. DNA for the CDR3: TGCGCCAGCAAGGGGGGGGTTAACACTGAAGCTTTCTTT.